The rows below give T cell receptor beta chains drawn from one sample of a study of identical twins. TCRdb reprocessed the 5' RACE reads via MiXCR and lists one record per CDR3 protein. Found here are roughly 770,000 distinct CDR3 sequences, 15% to 20% of them singletons; the top ten hold less than 15%. The sample also formed part of further work on T cells expressing NK-cell markers.

The source material was PBMCs. The receptors here all came from a woman younger than 30 in good health. Both conserved end residues are part of each CDR3. The order of the fields is D gene, J gene, clone size, V gene, CDR3 protein, CDR3 DNA. D genes are given only for firm matches. Rows may omit the clone size; those that give it use once, few, many or a size class.

d_gene: .
j_gene: TRBJ2-7
abundance: few
v_gene: TRBV20-1
CDR3aa: CSAKGPLNYEQYF
CDR3nt: TGCAGTGCTAAGGGCCCGTTAAACTACGAGCAGTACTTC

d_gene: .
j_gene: TRBJ2-3
abundance: .
v_gene: TRBV5-1
CDR3aa: CASSLARPGADTQYF
CDR3nt: TGCGCCAGCAGCTTGGCCAGGCCGGGGGCAGATACGCAGTATTTT

d_gene: TRBD2
j_gene: TRBJ2-3
abundance: .
v_gene: TRBV20-1
CDR3aa: CSAGPGLAGTDTQYF
CDR3nt: TGCAGTGCTGGACCGGGACTAGCGGGCACAGATACGCAGTATTTT

d_gene: .
j_gene: TRBJ1-4
abundance: few
v_gene: TRBV20-1
CDR3aa: CSAGGAANEKLFF
CDR3nt: TGCAGTGCTGGGGGTGCAGCTAATGAAAAACTGTTTTTT

d_gene: TRBD2
j_gene: TRBJ2-7
abundance: .
v_gene: TRBV14
CDR3aa: CASSHMGRERNEQYF
CDR3nt: TGTGCCAGCAGCCATATGGGGCGGGAGAGGAACGAGCAGTACTTC

d_gene: .
j_gene: TRBJ1-2
abundance: .
v_gene: TRBV24-1
CDR3aa: CATSERDRSHGYTF
CDR3nt: TGTGCCACCAGTGAGCGCGACAGGAGTCATGGCTACACCTTC

d_gene: TRBD2
j_gene: TRBJ2-5
abundance: .
v_gene: TRBV6-1
CDR3aa: CASRTSGRSQETQYF
CDR3nt: TGTGCCAGCAGAACTAGCGGGAGGTCACAAGAGACCCAGTACTTC

d_gene: TRBD2
j_gene: TRBJ2-7
abundance: few
v_gene: TRBV9
CDR3aa: CASSVGGGSRYEQYF
CDR3nt: TGTGCCAGCAGCGTAGGGGGGGGGAGTAGATACGAGCAGTACTTC

d_gene: TRBD1
j_gene: TRBJ2-7
abundance: .
v_gene: TRBV9
CDR3aa: CASSRDRDDEQYF
CDR3nt: TGTGCCAGCAGCAGGGACAGGGACGACGAGCAGTACTTC

d_gene: TRBD2
j_gene: TRBJ2-4
abundance: .
v_gene: TRBV4-2
CDR3aa: CASSQDWLAGGRFIQYF
CDR3nt: TGTGCCAGCAGCCAAGATTGGCTAGCGGGGGGGCGCTTCATTCAGTACTTC

d_gene: .
j_gene: TRBJ2-4
abundance: .
v_gene: TRBV12-3/TRBV12-4
CDR3aa: CASSLAGSGKNIQYF
CDR3nt: TGTGCCAGCAGTTTAGCAGGGTCTGGCAAAAACATTCAGTACTTC

d_gene: .
j_gene: TRBJ2-3
abundance: .
v_gene: TRBV7-2
CDR3aa: CASSLEGPNTQYF
CDR3nt: TGTGCCAGCAGCTTAGAGGGGCCGAATACGCAGTATTTT

d_gene: .
j_gene: TRBJ1-1
abundance: .
v_gene: TRBV5-6
CDR3aa: CASSWRTEAFF
CDR3nt: TGTGCCAGCAGCTGGAGAACGGAAGCTTTCTTT

d_gene: .
j_gene: TRBJ2-3
abundance: .
v_gene: TRBV20-1
CDR3aa: CSARDYRDTQYF
CDR3nt: TGCAGTGCTAGAGATTACAGAGATACGCAGTATTTT

d_gene: .
j_gene: TRBJ2-2
abundance: .
v_gene: TRBV12-3/TRBV12-4
CDR3aa: CASTPRGTNTGELFF
CDR3nt: TGTGCCAGCACCCCGCGGGGCACGAACACCGGGGAGCTGTTTTTT

d_gene: .
j_gene: TRBJ1-3
abundance: few
v_gene: TRBV12-3/TRBV12-4
CDR3aa: CASIPRESGNTIYF
CDR3nt: TGTGCCAGCATTCCCCGGGAGTCTGGAAACACCATATATTTT

d_gene: .
j_gene: TRBJ2-3
abundance: .
v_gene: TRBV10-1
CDR3aa: CASSEALGDTQYF
CDR3nt: TGCGCCAGCAGTGAGGCGCTAGGGGATACGCAGTATTTT

d_gene: TRBD1
j_gene: TRBJ2-1
abundance: .
v_gene: TRBV27
CDR3aa: CASSLSGTGGIVQFF
CDR3nt: TGTGCCAGCAGTTTAAGCGGGACAGGGGGGATTGTGCAGTTCTTC

d_gene: .
j_gene: TRBJ2-2
abundance: .
v_gene: TRBV12-3/TRBV12-4
CDR3aa: CASNLWGDTGELFF
CDR3nt: TGTGCCAGCAACCTATGGGGGGACACCGGGGAGCTGTTTTTT

d_gene: .
j_gene: TRBJ2-2
abundance: few
v_gene: TRBV9
CDR3aa: CASSGTLRANTGELFF
CDR3nt: TGTGCCAGCAGCGGGACTCTTCGCGCGAACACCGGGGAGCTGTTTTTT

d_gene: TRBD1
j_gene: TRBJ2-1
abundance: .
v_gene: TRBV9
CDR3aa: CASSLKDRGVYNEQFF
CDR3nt: TGTGCCAGCAGCCTCAAGGACAGGGGGGTGTACAATGAGCAGTTCTTC

d_gene: TRBD2
j_gene: TRBJ2-2
abundance: .
v_gene: TRBV3-1
CDR3aa: CASSQEEEAGVHTGELFF
CDR3nt: TGTGCCAGCAGCCAAGAGGAGGAAGCGGGGGTCCACACCGGGGAGCTGTTTTTT

d_gene: .
j_gene: TRBJ2-3
abundance: few
v_gene: TRBV29-1
CDR3aa: CSVPSGFRGGDTQYF
CDR3nt: TGCAGCGTCCCCTCAGGCTTCAGGGGAGGAGATACGCAGTATTTT

d_gene: .
j_gene: TRBJ2-7
abundance: .
v_gene: TRBV20-1
CDR3aa: CSASMAGRPYEQYF
CDR3nt: TGCAGTGCTAGTATGGCGGGGCGCCCCTACGAGCAGTACTTC

d_gene: .
j_gene: TRBJ2-1
abundance: many
v_gene: TRBV24-1
CDR3aa: CATSDSSYGRTGYNEQFF
CDR3nt: TGTGCCACCAGTGATTCGTCGTACGGGCGAACCGGATACAATGAGCAGTTCTTC

d_gene: .
j_gene: TRBJ1-6
abundance: .
v_gene: TRBV5-1
CDR3aa: CASSGGRTNSPLHF
CDR3nt: TGCGCCAGCAGCGGGGGACGGACGAATTCACCCCTCCACTTT

d_gene: TRBD2
j_gene: TRBJ2-5
abundance: few
v_gene: TRBV10-3
CDR3aa: CAISGTSGGETQYF
CDR3nt: TGTGCCATCTCCGGGACTAGCGGGGGTGAGACCCAGTACTTC

d_gene: TRBD2
j_gene: TRBJ2-5
abundance: .
v_gene: TRBV20-1
CDR3aa: CSATVGTRGFRGETQYF
CDR3nt: TGCAGTGCTACCGTGGGGACTAGGGGCTTTCGGGGAGAGACCCAGTACTTC

d_gene: TRBD1
j_gene: TRBJ2-7
abundance: few
v_gene: TRBV19
CDR3aa: CASSAGWGQGAEQYF
CDR3nt: TGTGCCAGTAGTGCTGGATGGGGACAGGGAGCCGAGCAGTACTTC

d_gene: .
j_gene: TRBJ2-1
abundance: few
v_gene: TRBV10-1
CDR3aa: CASGRRDRNEQFF
CDR3nt: TGCGCCAGCGGGCGGAGGGATCGCAATGAGCAGTTCTTC

d_gene: .
j_gene: TRBJ2-2
abundance: .
v_gene: TRBV5-1
CDR3aa: CASTYVYAANPENTGELFF
CDR3nt: TGCGCCAGCACATACGTTTATGCAGCCAACCCTGAAAACACCGGGGAGCTGTTTTTT

d_gene: .
j_gene: TRBJ2-7
abundance: .
v_gene: TRBV27
CDR3aa: CASRSRSSYEQYF
CDR3nt: TGTGCCAGCAGGTCCAGGAGCTCCTACGAGCAGTACTTC

d_gene: TRBD2
j_gene: TRBJ2-3
abundance: few
v_gene: TRBV20-1
CDR3aa: CSAPTSGRSDTQYF
CDR3nt: TGCAGTGCCCCGACTAGCGGGAGATCAGATACGCAGTATTTT

d_gene: TRBD1
j_gene: TRBJ1-3
abundance: .
v_gene: TRBV14
CDR3aa: CASGTRGNTIYF
CDR3nt: TGTGCCAGCGGTACCAGGGGGAACACCATATATTTT

d_gene: .
j_gene: TRBJ2-1
abundance: .
v_gene: TRBV29-1
CDR3aa: CSVEGRESSYNEQFF
CDR3nt: TGCAGCGTTGAAGGTAGGGAGAGCTCCTACAATGAGCAGTTCTTC

d_gene: .
j_gene: TRBJ1-1
abundance: few
v_gene: TRBV2
CDR3aa: CASSGAANTEAFF
CDR3nt: TGTGCCAGCAGTGGTGCAGCGAACACTGAAGCTTTCTTT

d_gene: .
j_gene: TRBJ1-2
abundance: .
v_gene: TRBV12-3/TRBV12-4
CDR3aa: CASSLQGSRRGYTF
CDR3nt: TGTGCCAGCAGTCTACAGGGAAGTCGTAGGGGCTACACCTTC